These 17 T cell receptor beta chains were all obtained from the same sample, sequenced in a study of cytotoxic CD8 clonotypes in ibrutinib-treated CLL. Clones were read by immunoSEQ multiplex PCR, and TCRdb kept only the in-frame ones, dropping some. Of some 130,000 clones listed, 80% to 90% are singletons. The starting material was PBMCs, obtained after 24 months of ibrutinib treatment. These receptor sequences come from a human donor with chronic lymphocytic leukemia.

This rearrangement joins TRBV5-3 to TRBJ2-2, with 7 positions matching TRBD2. TRBV5-3 is assigned to the ORF class and has an uncertain function. The CDR3 length is 17 residues. V lost 4 bases and J lost 3; bases outside the gene matches: 12. CDR3 in DNA: TGTGCCAGAAGCCGGACCCCAGCGGGATGGGACACCGGGGAGCTGTTTTTT. Protein sequence: CARSRTPAGWDTGELFF.

This clone occurred once. The chain recombines TRBV27 with TRBJ2-7; perhaps TRBD1 as D (5 bases). Germline lookup yields CDR1 MNHEY and CDR2 SMNVEV (reference sequence). This CDR3 has 13 amino acids. Trimming removed 3 bases at V and 4 bases at J, with 10 bases between. The CDR3 DNA sequence: TGTGCCAGCAGTTTGGCAGACAGTTACGAGCAGTACTTC. It codes for CASSLADSYEQYF.

Only one count was recorded for this clone. The chain combines TRBV28 with TRBJ2-2, with 10 nucleotides matching TRBD2. Trimming at V came to 4 bases and at J to 7 bases, leaving 6 bases not matched to a gene. This CDR3 has 15 residues. CDR1 is MDHEN and CDR2 is SYDVKM in the germline V gene. CDR3 residues: CASSSSGRGGGELFF. For the CDR3, the DNA is TGTGCCAGCAGTTCTAGCGGGAGAGGAGGCGGGGAGCTGTTTTTT.

This clone was counted once. The chain is built from TRBV7-3 and TRBJ1-2; D is undetermined. V lost 1 base and J 7 bases, leaving 10 bases between the germline ends. The CDR3 runs to 13 residues. The germline V gene has CDR1 SGHTA and CDR2 FQGTGA. This CDR3 reads CASSLNGFLGYTF. The CDR3 DNA sequence: TGTGCCAGCAGCTTAAACGGATTTCTTGGCTACACCTTC.

V is TRBV18 and J is TRBJ2-7; TRBD1 aligns across 9 bases. This CDR3 region has 15 residues. The germline gives CDR1 KGHSH, CDR2 LQKENI. The J segment lost 2 bases and the V segment lost 8 bases, leaving 10 bases of the junction unmatched. CDR3 DNA sequence: TGTGCCAGCAAACCGGGACAGGGTGGTGCCTACGAGCAGTACTTC. This encodes CASKPGQGGAYEQYF.

The genes are TRBV6-6 and TRBJ2-7; D call uncertain. Germline lookup yields CDR1 MNHNY and CDR2 SVGAGI (reference sequence). The CDR3 extends over 14 amino acids. Trimming shortened V by 2 bases and J by 5 bases, and 13 bases separated the two germline ends. CDR3 loop: CASSYAQNPHEQYF. CDR3 nucleotide sequence: TGTGCCAGCAGTTACGCCCAGAACCCCCACGAGCAGTACTTC.

The chain recombines TRBV5-8 with TRBJ2-7, with TRBD1 identical over 8 bases. The trim removed 3 bases at V and 0 bases at J, leaving 14 bases unmatched. The V gene's germline CDR1 is SGHTS and CDR2 YDEGEE. This CDR3 is 18 amino acids long. The CDR3 DNA follows: TGTGCCAGCAGCTCAGGGTCAGGGGGCGGACTTATCTCCTACGAGCAGTACTTC. Its protein is CASSSGSGGGLISYEQYF.

V gene TRBV28 combines with J gene TRBJ1-4, with 8 nucleotides matching TRBD1. CDR3 length: 16 amino acids. V was clipped by 6 bases and J by 8 bases; unmatched bases: 14. CDR1 and CDR2 from the germline V gene are MDHEN and SYDVKM. CDR3 sequence: CASSPGRQGMGEKLFF. The CDR3, as DNA: TGTGCCAGCAGCCCAGGCAGACAGGGGATGGGGGAAAAACTGTTTTTT.

This chain connects TRBV7-2 to TRBJ1-5; maybe TRBD1 (6 bases). This CDR3 is 13 amino acids long. V gave up 5 bases and J gave up 6 bases, with 11 bases separating them. In germline, CDR1 is SGHTA, CDR2 FQGNSA. CDR3 DNA: TGTGCCAGCAGCCCCGAAGGGGGTCAGCCCCAGCATTTT. Translating it yields CASSPEGGQPQHF.

This clone was counted between two and nine times. The rearrangement links TRBV5-3 to TRBJ1-2, with 8 positions matching TRBD1. TRBV5-3 is filed as an ORF, its function uncertain. CDR3 length equals 14 residues. The V segment lost 4 bases and the J segment 6 bases; nucleotides outside the gene matches: 8. CDR3 protein: CARSEPGQADGYTF. CDR3 in DNA: TGTGCCAGAAGCGAACCGGGACAGGCAGATGGCTACACCTTC.

This chain connects TRBV7-3 to TRBJ2-1; 10 bases agree with TRBD1. CDR1 and CDR2 from the germline V gene are SGHTA and FQGTGA. The CDR3 consists of 19 residues. V lost 1 base and J lost 3; bases outside the gene matches: 12. CDR3 in amino acids: CASSLRPGTGVGGYNEQFF. CDR3 DNA: TGTGCCAGCAGCTTAAGGCCCGGGACAGGGGTTGGGGGCTACAATGAGCAGTTCTTC.

The chain combines TRBV7-2 with TRBJ2-1, with D hard to call. The germline V gene encodes CDR1 SGHTA and CDR2 FQGNSA. V dropped 5 bases and J dropped 9 bases, with 11 bases sitting between them. The CDR3 extends over 12 amino acids. This CDR3 is CASSVLPGEQFF. The CDR3 DNA reads as TGTGCCAGCAGCGTCCTCCCCGGTGAGCAGTTCTTC.

The J gene is TRBJ2-5, the V gene TRBV11-2; 8 bases are shared with TRBD2. The CDR3 is 14 residues long. J gave up 1 base and V 4 bases, and 2 bases lay outside the gene matches. Germline V gives CDR1 SGHAT, CDR2 FQNNGV. CDR3 nucleotides: TGTGCCAGCAGCTCTGGGACTAGCCAAGAGACCCAGTACTTC. It encodes CASSSGTSQETQYF.

The rearrangement links TRBV28 to TRBJ1-6; D ambiguous. Germline loops: CDR1 MDHEN, CDR2 SYDVKM. Trimming removed 6 bases at V and 12 bases at J, with 12 bases between. The CDR3 spans 12 residues. The CDR3 DNA is TGTGCCAGCAGCCGCGCCAATGTACCCCTCCACTTT. Protein product: CASSRANVPLHF.

The chain carries TRBV7-2 and TRBJ2-5; TRBD2 aligns across 7 bases. Germline CDR1 is SGHTA and CDR2 is FQGNSA. The length of the CDR3 is 14 residues. V shed 4 bases and J 4 bases; nucleotides not matched to a gene: 6. Written as DNA, the CDR3 is TGTGCCAGCAGCTCAAGACGGGGGGTAGAGACCCAGTACTTC. Translating it yields CASSSRRGVETQYF.

The chain is built from TRBV4-1 and TRBJ2-1; 7 nucleotides align to TRBD2. Germline values: CDR1 MGHRA, CDR2 YSYEKL. The V segment lost 3 bases and the J segment 8 bases; nucleotides outside the gene matches: 4. This CDR3 spans 13 amino acids. CDR3 sequence: CASSHGGDYEQFF. CDR3 bases: TGCGCCAGCAGCCATGGGGGGGACTATGAGCAGTTCTTC.

The chain is built from TRBV7-9 and TRBJ1-2; D may be TRBD1 (6 bases). The CDR3 is 13 amino acids. V was shortened by 5 bases and J by 7 bases, with 14 bases between the two germline ends. The germline gives CDR1 SEHNR, CDR2 FQNEAQ (reference sequence). The CDR3 loop reads CASSASGDGGYTF. CDR3 DNA sequence: TGTGCCAGCAGCGCCTCAGGGGATGGTGGCTACACCTTC.